This T cell receptor beta chain derives from a study of cytomegalovirus exposure and HLA in healthy donors. Germline values: CDR1 SQVTM, CDR2 ANQGSEA. This CDR3 comprises 19 residues. V shed 1 base, J shed 8 bases, and the junction held 23 bases outside the gene matches. Overall study findings and caveats: Upon later analysis, HLA-associated TCR beta chains proved more clonally expanded than other, equally common chains. Across all donors, roughly uniform sequencing depth was an assumption of the presence/absence analyses.

This clone was picked up a small number of times. Antigen specificity is unknown. The study ran its PCR with 60 Vbeta and 13 Jbeta primers. TCRdb's copy holds only in-frame clones and misses some; the assay was immunoSEQ multiplex PCR. The profile shows about 200,000 clones, approximately 12% of them singletons. This TCR came from a man between 50 and 59 years old in good health and CMV-seropositive. Source material: PBMCs. V usage is TRBV29-1 and J usage is TRBJ1-2, with 9 nucleotides matching TRBD1. DNA for the CDR3: TGCAGCGTTGAAGTAAGGGGGACAGGGAACAGGCGAACTACGGGGGGCTACACCTTC. It is translated as CSVEVRGTGNRRTTGGYTF. The full variable domain, with the rest looked up from reference TRBV29-1 and TRBJ1-2, is SAVISQKPSRDICQRGTSLTIQCQVDSQVTMMFWYRQQPGQSLTLIATANQGSEATYESGFVIDKFPISRPNLTFSTLTVSNMSPEDSSIYLCSVEVRGTGNRRTTGGYTFGSGTRLTVV.